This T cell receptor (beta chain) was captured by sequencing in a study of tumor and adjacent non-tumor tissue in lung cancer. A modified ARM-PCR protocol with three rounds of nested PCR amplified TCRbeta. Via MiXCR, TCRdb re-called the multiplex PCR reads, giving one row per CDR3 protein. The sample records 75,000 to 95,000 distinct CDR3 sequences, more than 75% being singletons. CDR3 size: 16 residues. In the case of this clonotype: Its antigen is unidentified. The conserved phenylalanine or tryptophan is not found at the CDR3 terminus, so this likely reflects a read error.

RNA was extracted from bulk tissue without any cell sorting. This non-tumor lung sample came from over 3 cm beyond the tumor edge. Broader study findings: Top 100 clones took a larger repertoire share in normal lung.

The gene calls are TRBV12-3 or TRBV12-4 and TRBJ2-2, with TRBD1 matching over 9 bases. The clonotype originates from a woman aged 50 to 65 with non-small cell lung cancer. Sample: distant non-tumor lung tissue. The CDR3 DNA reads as TGTGCCGGCAGGTTAGGGACAGGGACAAACACCGGGGAGCTGTTTATT. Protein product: CAGRLGTGTNTGELFI.